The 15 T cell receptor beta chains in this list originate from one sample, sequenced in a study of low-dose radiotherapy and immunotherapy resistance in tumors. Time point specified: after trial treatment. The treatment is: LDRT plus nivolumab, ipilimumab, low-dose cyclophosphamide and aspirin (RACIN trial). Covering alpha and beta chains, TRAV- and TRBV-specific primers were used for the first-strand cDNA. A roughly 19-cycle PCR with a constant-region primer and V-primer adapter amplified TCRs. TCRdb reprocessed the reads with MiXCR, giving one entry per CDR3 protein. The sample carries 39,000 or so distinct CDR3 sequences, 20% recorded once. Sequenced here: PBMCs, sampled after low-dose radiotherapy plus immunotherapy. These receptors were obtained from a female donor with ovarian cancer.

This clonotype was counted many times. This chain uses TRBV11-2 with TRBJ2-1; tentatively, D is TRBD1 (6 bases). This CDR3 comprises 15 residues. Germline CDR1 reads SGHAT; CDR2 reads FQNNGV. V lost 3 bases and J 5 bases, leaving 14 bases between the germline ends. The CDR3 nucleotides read TGTGCCAGCAGCTTTAGCCGAACAGGGAACAATGAGCAGTTCTTC. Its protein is CASSFSRTGNNEQFF.

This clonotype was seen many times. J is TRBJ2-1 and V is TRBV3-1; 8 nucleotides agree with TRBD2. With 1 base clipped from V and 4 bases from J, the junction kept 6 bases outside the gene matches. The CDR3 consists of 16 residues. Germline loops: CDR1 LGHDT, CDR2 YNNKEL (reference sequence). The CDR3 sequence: CASSQATGGGYNEQFF. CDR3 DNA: TGTGCCAGCAGCCAAGCTACGGGAGGGGGATACAATGAGCAGTTCTTC.

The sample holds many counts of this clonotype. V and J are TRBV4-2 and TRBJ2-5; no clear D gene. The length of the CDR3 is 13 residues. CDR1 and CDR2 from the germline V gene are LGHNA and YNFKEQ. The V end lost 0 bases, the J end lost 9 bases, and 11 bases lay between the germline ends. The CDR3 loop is CASSQEKGQPQYF. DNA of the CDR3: TGTGCCAGCAGCCAAGAGAAGGGCCAGCCCCAGTACTTC.

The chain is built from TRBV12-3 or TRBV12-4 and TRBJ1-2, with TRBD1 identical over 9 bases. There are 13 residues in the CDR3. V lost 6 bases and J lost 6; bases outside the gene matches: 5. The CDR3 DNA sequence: TGTGCCAGCAGCTACAGGGGGCGAGATGGCTACACCTTC. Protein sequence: CASSYRGRDGYTF.

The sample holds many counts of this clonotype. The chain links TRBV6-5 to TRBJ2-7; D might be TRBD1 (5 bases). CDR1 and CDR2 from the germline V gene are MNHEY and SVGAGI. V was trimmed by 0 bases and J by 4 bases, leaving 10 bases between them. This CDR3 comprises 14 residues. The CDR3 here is CASSYSVRAYEQYF. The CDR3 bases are TGTGCCAGCAGTTACTCGGTCAGGGCGTACGAGCAGTACTTC.

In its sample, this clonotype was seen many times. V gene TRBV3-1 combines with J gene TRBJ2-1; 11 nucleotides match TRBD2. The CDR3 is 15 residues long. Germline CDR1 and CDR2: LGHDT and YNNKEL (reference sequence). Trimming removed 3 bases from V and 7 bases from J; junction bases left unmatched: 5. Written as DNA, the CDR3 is TGTGCCAGCAGCCATAGCGGGAGGGCGGGAAATGAGCAGTTCTTC. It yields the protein CASSHSGRAGNEQFF.

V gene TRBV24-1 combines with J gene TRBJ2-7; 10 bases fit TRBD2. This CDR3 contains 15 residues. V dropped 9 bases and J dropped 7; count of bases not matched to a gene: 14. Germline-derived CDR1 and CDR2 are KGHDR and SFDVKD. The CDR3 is CATLPGLAGANEQYF. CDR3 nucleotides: TGTGCCACCCTACCCGGGCTAGCGGGGGCAAATGAGCAGTACTTC.

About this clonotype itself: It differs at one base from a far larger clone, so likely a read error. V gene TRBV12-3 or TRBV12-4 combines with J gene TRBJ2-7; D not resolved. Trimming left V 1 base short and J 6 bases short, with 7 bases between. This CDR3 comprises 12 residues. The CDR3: CASSLGGIEQYF. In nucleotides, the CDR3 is TGTGCCAGCAGTTTAGGGGGTATCGAGCAGTACTTC.

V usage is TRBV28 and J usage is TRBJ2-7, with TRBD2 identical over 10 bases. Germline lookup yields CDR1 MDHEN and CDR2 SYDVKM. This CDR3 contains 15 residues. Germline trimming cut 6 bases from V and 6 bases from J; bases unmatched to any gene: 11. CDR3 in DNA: TGTGCCAGCAGGCCCCGACTAGCGGGTCTTATCGAGCAGTACTTC. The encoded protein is CASRPRLAGLIEQYF.

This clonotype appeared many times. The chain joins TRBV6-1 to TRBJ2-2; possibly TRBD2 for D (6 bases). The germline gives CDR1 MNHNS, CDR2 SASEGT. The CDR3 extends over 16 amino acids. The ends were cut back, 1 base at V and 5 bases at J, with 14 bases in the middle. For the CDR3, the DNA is TGTGCCAGCAGTGAAGGCGGAGGGATTGGTACCGGGGAGCTGTTTTTT. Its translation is CASSEGGGIGTGELFF.

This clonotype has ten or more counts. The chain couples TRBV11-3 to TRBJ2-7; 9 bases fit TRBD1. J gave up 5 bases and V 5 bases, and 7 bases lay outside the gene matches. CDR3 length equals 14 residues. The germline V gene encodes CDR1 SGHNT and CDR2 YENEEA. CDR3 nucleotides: TGTGCCAGCAGCCCCCAGGACAGGGGTCACGAGCAGTACTTC. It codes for CASSPQDRGHEQYF.

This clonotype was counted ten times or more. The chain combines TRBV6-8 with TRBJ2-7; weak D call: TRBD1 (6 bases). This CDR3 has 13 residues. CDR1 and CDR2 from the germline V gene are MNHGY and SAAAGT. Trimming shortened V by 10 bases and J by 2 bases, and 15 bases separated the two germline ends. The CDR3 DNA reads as TGTGCCACCGGACAGCCTTATCCCTACGAGCAGTACTTC. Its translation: CATGQPYPYEQYF.

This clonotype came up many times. CDR3 in amino acids: CASSYSRRNYEQYF. The CDR3 DNA reads as TGTGCCAGCAGTTACTCGCGGAGGAACTACGAGCAGTACTTC. The rearrangement joins TRBV6-5 to TRBJ2-7, with a tentative D call TRBD2 (5 bases). Trimming removed 0 bases at V and 3 bases at J, with 9 bases between. The CDR3 sequence is 14 residues long. CDR1 and CDR2 (germline): MNHEY, SVGAGI.

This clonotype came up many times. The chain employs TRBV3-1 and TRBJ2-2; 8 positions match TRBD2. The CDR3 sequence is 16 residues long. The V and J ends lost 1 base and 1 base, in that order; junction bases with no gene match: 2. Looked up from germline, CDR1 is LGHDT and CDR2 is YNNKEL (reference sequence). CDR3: CASSQGLALNTGELFF. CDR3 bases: TGTGCCAGCAGCCAAGGACTAGCGTTGAACACCGGGGAGCTGTTTTTT. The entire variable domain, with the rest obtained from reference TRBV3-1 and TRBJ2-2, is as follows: DTAVSQTPKYLVTQMGNDKSIKCEQNLGHDTMYWYKQDSKKFLKIMFSYNNKELIINETVPNRFSPKSPDKAHLNLHINSLELGDSAVYFCASSQGLALNTGELFFGEGSRLTVL.

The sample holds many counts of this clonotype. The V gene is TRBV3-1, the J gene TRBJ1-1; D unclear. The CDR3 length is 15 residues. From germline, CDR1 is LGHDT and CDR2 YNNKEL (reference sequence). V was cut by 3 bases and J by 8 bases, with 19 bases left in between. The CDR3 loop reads CASSQVPQNSGEAFF. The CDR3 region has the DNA TGTGCCAGCAGCCAGGTTCCCCAAAATAGTGGAGAAGCTTTCTTT. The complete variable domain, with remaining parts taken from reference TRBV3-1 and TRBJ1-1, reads DTAVSQTPKYLVTQMGNDKSIKCEQNLGHDTMYWYKQDSKKFLKIMFSYNNKELIINETVPNRFSPKSPDKAHLNLHINSLELGDSAVYFCASSQVPQNSGEAFFGQGTRLTVV.